These T cell receptor beta chains were read from a single sample in a study of radiotherapy plus CTLA-4 blockade in lung cancer. Repertoires were generated with immunoSEQ multiplex PCR, while TCRdb's copy carries only in-frame clones and drops some. The sample lists tens of thousands of clones; roughly 76% were seen once. The material was peripheral blood, obtained from a patient treated with radiotherapy plus ipilimumab. The receptors here all came from a human donor with non-small cell lung cancer who had a complete response to radiotherapy plus ipilimumab. The CDR3 runs from the conserved cysteine through the conserved F or W. Fields, in order: J gene, clone size, D gene, V gene, CDR3 protein, CDR3 DNA. The D gene is left open where the match is weak. Some rows mark clone size as missing; the rest say once, few, many or name a class of expanded clone.

j_call: TRBJ2-7; clone_size: .; d_call: TRBD1; v_call: TRBV10-3; cdr3_aa: CAISAGQGVYEQYF; cdr3_nt: TGTGCCATCAGTGCCGGACAGGGGGTCTACGAGCAGTACTTC
j_call: TRBJ2-1; clone_size: medium-sized; d_call: .; v_call: TRBV7-2; cdr3_aa: CASSLSGFYNEQFF; cdr3_nt: TGTGCCAGCAGCTTATCGGGTTTCTACAATGAGCAGTTCTTC
j_call: TRBJ2-2; clone_size: .; d_call: .; v_call: TRBV6-1; cdr3_aa: CASQGGGSAGELFF; cdr3_nt: TGTGCCAGCCAAGGGGGGGGTTCTGCCGGGGAGCTGTTTTTT
j_call: TRBJ1-2; clone_size: .; d_call: .; v_call: TRBV7-8; cdr3_aa: CASSLAPRGNYGYTF; cdr3_nt: TGTGCCAGCAGCTTAGCCCCTAGGGGTAACTATGGCTACACCTTC
j_call: TRBJ2-1; clone_size: .; d_call: .; v_call: TRBV27; cdr3_aa: CASSLLGYGEQFF; cdr3_nt: TGTGCCAGCAGTTTACTCGGGTACGGTGAGCAGTTCTTC
j_call: TRBJ2-1; clone_size: .; d_call: .; v_call: TRBV5-1; cdr3_aa: CASSLAGDNYNEQFF; cdr3_nt: TGCGCCAGCAGCTTGGCCGGGGACAACTACAATGAGCAGTTCTTC
j_call: TRBJ1-4; clone_size: .; d_call: .; v_call: TRBV7-9; cdr3_aa: CASSLRGTQPLKLFF; cdr3_nt: TGTGCCAGCAGCCTGAGGGGGACCCAACCTCTAAAACTGTTTTTT
j_call: TRBJ1-4; clone_size: .; d_call: .; v_call: TRBV10-3; cdr3_aa: CATRPGRGANEKLFF; cdr3_nt: TGTGCCACACGCCCCGGGCGGGGAGCTAATGAAAAACTGTTTTTT
j_call: TRBJ2-6; clone_size: .; d_call: TRBD1; v_call: TRBV2; cdr3_aa: CASTFRDRDSGANVLTF; cdr3_nt: TGTGCCAGCACCTTTAGGGACAGAGACTCTGGGGCCAACGTCCTGACTTTC
j_call: TRBJ1-5; clone_size: .; d_call: .; v_call: TRBV4-3; cdr3_aa: CASSQDKDSRNQPQHF; cdr3_nt: TGCGCCAGCAGCCAAGACAAGGACAGCCGAAATCAGCCCCAGCATTTT
j_call: TRBJ1-4; clone_size: .; d_call: .; v_call: TRBV7-9; cdr3_aa: CASSLAAHEKLFF; cdr3_nt: TGTGCCAGCAGCTTGGCGGCCCATGAAAAACTGTTTTTT
j_call: TRBJ2-7; clone_size: .; d_call: .; v_call: TRBV19; cdr3_aa: CASSLAAGSPYEQYF; cdr3_nt: TGTGCCAGTAGTCTTGCCGCAGGCTCCCCCTACGAGCAGTACTTC
j_call: TRBJ2-5; clone_size: .; d_call: .; v_call: TRBV29-1; cdr3_aa: CSVGGVQETQYF; cdr3_nt: TGCAGCGTTGGGGGGGTTCAAGAGACCCAGTACTTC
j_call: TRBJ2-7; clone_size: .; d_call: TRBD2; v_call: TRBV5-1; cdr3_aa: CASTVGQVLGGLAGEQYF; cdr3_nt: TGCGCCAGCACCGTGGGGCAGGTGCTGGGGGGACTAGCGGGGGAGCAGTACTTC
j_call: TRBJ2-7; clone_size: .; d_call: .; v_call: TRBV5-6; cdr3_aa: CASSLGAVSYEQYF; cdr3_nt: TGTGCCAGCAGCTTGGGGGCAGTTTCCTACGAGCAGTACTTC
j_call: TRBJ2-2; clone_size: medium-sized; d_call: TRBD1; v_call: TRBV7-2; cdr3_aa: CASSWDRAGAGELFF; cdr3_nt: TGTGCCAGCAGCTGGGACAGGGCGGGGGCCGGGGAGCTGTTTTTT
j_call: TRBJ2-2; clone_size: .; d_call: .; v_call: TRBV6-5; cdr3_aa: CASSRLQGGELFF; cdr3_nt: TGTGCCAGCTCCCGTCTCCAGGGCGGGGAGCTGTTTTTT
j_call: TRBJ2-5; clone_size: .; d_call: .; v_call: TRBV5-1; cdr3_aa: CASSPQGRETQYF; cdr3_nt: TGCGCCAGCAGCCCACAGGGTCGAGAGACCCAGTACTTC
j_call: TRBJ1-5; clone_size: .; d_call: TRBD1; v_call: TRBV5-1; cdr3_aa: CASREEGQPNQPQHF; cdr3_nt: TGCGCCAGCAGGGAGGAGGGACAGCCAAATCAGCCCCAGCATTTT
j_call: TRBJ2-1; clone_size: .; d_call: TRBD2; v_call: TRBV10-3; cdr3_aa: CAISEGLAAKFF; cdr3_nt: TGTGCCATCAGTGAAGGACTAGCGGCTAAGTTCTTC
j_call: TRBJ2-1; clone_size: once; d_call: .; v_call: TRBV7-2; cdr3_aa: CASSFGSGRQNEQFF; cdr3_nt: .
j_call: TRBJ2-5; clone_size: .; d_call: TRBD2; v_call: TRBV5-4; cdr3_aa: CASSGRLAGNGETQYF; cdr3_nt: TGTGCCAGCAGCGGGAGACTAGCGGGAAACGGGGAGACCCAGTACTTC
j_call: TRBJ2-1; clone_size: .; d_call: .; v_call: TRBV6-5; cdr3_aa: CASSYSVSRSNNEQFF; cdr3_nt: TGTGCCAGCAGTTACTCTGTGTCTAGGAGCAACAATGAGCAGTTCTTC
j_call: TRBJ2-5; clone_size: once; d_call: TRBD1; v_call: TRBV2; cdr3_aa: CASSFRTGGEQYF; cdr3_nt: TGTGCCAGCAGCTTTCGGACAGGGGGGGAGCAGTACTTC
j_call: TRBJ2-2; clone_size: .; d_call: .; v_call: TRBV6-1; cdr3_aa: CASMRDANTGELFF; cdr3_nt: TGTGCCAGCATGCGGGACGCGAACACCGGGGAGCTGTTTTTT
j_call: TRBJ1-1; clone_size: .; d_call: .; v_call: TRBV27; cdr3_aa: CASRRAGNTEAFF; cdr3_nt: TGTGCCAGCAGAAGAGCGGGGAACACTGAAGCTTTCTTT
j_call: TRBJ1-1; clone_size: few; d_call: .; v_call: TRBV2; cdr3_aa: CASSEEMGGEAFF; cdr3_nt: TGTGCCAGCAGTGAAGAGATGGGGGGAGAAGCTTTCTTT
j_call: TRBJ2-7; clone_size: .; d_call: TRBD2; v_call: TRBV6-5; cdr3_aa: CASSRGGGTEQYF; cdr3_nt: TGTGCCAGCAGTCGCGGGGGGGGAACCGAGCAGTACTTC
j_call: TRBJ1-2; clone_size: .; d_call: .; v_call: TRBV7-9; cdr3_aa: CASSLRGAGYGYTF; cdr3_nt: TGTGCCAGCAGCTTACGGGGGGCTGGCTATGGCTACACCTTC
j_call: TRBJ1-5; clone_size: .; d_call: .; v_call: TRBV4-1; cdr3_aa: CASSQDPHSNQPQHF; cdr3_nt: TGCGCCAGCAGCCAAGATCCCCATAGCAATCAGCCCCAGCATTTT
j_call: TRBJ1-2; clone_size: few; d_call: .; v_call: TRBV7-9; cdr3_aa: CASSISGIDGYTF; cdr3_nt: TGTGCCAGCAGCATTTCAGGGATCGATGGCTACACCTTC
j_call: TRBJ2-2; clone_size: .; d_call: TRBD1; v_call: TRBV5-4; cdr3_aa: CASSLAGTATGELFF; cdr3_nt: TGTGCCAGCAGCTTGGCAGGGACAGCCACCGGGGAGCTGTTTTTT
j_call: TRBJ2-7; clone_size: .; d_call: TRBD2; v_call: TRBV28; cdr3_aa: CASSLKSAGGRYEQYF; cdr3_nt: TGTGCCAGCAGTTTAAAATCCGCGGGAGGGAGGTACGAGCAGTACTTC
j_call: TRBJ2-1; clone_size: .; d_call: TRBD2; v_call: TRBV5-1; cdr3_aa: CASSTSGSSYNEQFF; cdr3_nt: TGCGCCAGCAGCACCAGCGGGAGCTCCTACAATGAGCAGTTCTTC
j_call: TRBJ1-4; clone_size: few; d_call: TRBD1; v_call: TRBV30; cdr3_aa: CAWAGGAYEKLFF; cdr3_nt: TGTGCCTGGGCAGGGGGCGCTTATGAAAAACTGTTTTTT
j_call: TRBJ2-3; clone_size: .; d_call: .; v_call: TRBV19; cdr3_aa: CASSGASLGTDTQYF; cdr3_nt: TGTGCCAGTAGTGGTGCGTCCCTTGGCACAGATACGCAGTATTTT
j_call: TRBJ2-3; clone_size: .; d_call: TRBD1; v_call: TRBV7-8; cdr3_aa: CASSLEQGVATDTQYF; cdr3_nt: TGTGCCAGCAGCTTAGAACAGGGGGTTGCCACAGATACGCAGTATTTT
j_call: TRBJ1-2; clone_size: .; d_call: .; v_call: TRBV28; cdr3_aa: CASTPPRSNYGYTF; cdr3_nt: TGTGCCAGCACCCCTCCCCGGTCCAACTATGGCTACACCTTC
j_call: TRBJ1-4; clone_size: few; d_call: .; v_call: TRBV7-8; cdr3_aa: CASSPIEITNEKLFF; cdr3_nt: TGTGCCAGCAGCCCAATCGAGATAACTAATGAAAAACTGTTTTTT
j_call: TRBJ2-2; clone_size: .; d_call: .; v_call: TRBV7-2; cdr3_aa: CASSLNTGELFF; cdr3_nt: TGTGCCAGCAGCCTCAACACCGGGGAGCTGTTTTTT
j_call: TRBJ2-5; clone_size: .; d_call: .; v_call: TRBV28; cdr3_aa: CASSFMRGNQETQYF; cdr3_nt: TGTGCCAGCAGTTTCATGAGGGGGAACCAAGAGACCCAGTACTTC
j_call: TRBJ1-4; clone_size: few; d_call: .; v_call: TRBV18; cdr3_aa: CASSPGAQPLSF; cdr3_nt: TGTGCCAGCTCACCAGGCGCACAGCCTTTGTCTTTT
j_call: TRBJ2-7; clone_size: .; d_call: .; v_call: TRBV5-8; cdr3_aa: CASAQGTRYEQYF; cdr3_nt: TGTGCCAGCGCCCAGGGGACAAGGTACGAGCAGTACTTC
j_call: TRBJ1-6; clone_size: few; d_call: TRBD1; v_call: TRBV28; cdr3_aa: CASSSGLTGGAYYNSPLHF; cdr3_nt: TGTGCCAGCAGCTCCGGACTGACAGGGGGCGCTTACTATAATTCACCCCTCCACTTT
j_call: TRBJ1-6; clone_size: .; d_call: TRBD1; v_call: TRBV30; cdr3_aa: CALRGQGRTPLHF; cdr3_nt: TGTGCCTTAAGGGGGCAGGGGAGGACACCCCTTCACTTT
j_call: TRBJ2-7; clone_size: few; d_call: TRBD2; v_call: TRBV11-2; cdr3_aa: CASTRGGSLNEQYF; cdr3_nt: TGTGCCAGCACGCGCGGGGGGTCGTTGAACGAGCAGTACTTC
j_call: TRBJ2-2; clone_size: .; d_call: TRBD1; v_call: TRBV11-2; cdr3_aa: CASRHAQGARDTGELFF; cdr3_nt: TGTGCCAGCAGACACGCACAGGGGGCGCGTGACACCGGGGAGCTGTTTTTT
j_call: TRBJ2-3; clone_size: .; d_call: .; v_call: TRBV5-1; cdr3_aa: CASSLSFVRGSTDTQYF; cdr3_nt: TGCGCCAGCAGTTTGAGTTTTGTTCGCGGAAGCACAGATACGCAGTATTTT
j_call: TRBJ2-7; clone_size: .; d_call: TRBD1; v_call: TRBV7-2; cdr3_aa: CASSPHRPGQSSSYEQYF; cdr3_nt: TGTGCCAGCAGCCCTCACCGTCCGGGACAGTCTTCTTCCTACGAGCAGTACTTC
j_call: TRBJ2-1; clone_size: .; d_call: TRBD1; v_call: TRBV9; cdr3_aa: CASSPGTAYNEQFF; cdr3_nt: TGTGCCAGCAGTCCCGGGACAGCATACAATGAGCAGTTCTTC
j_call: TRBJ1-4; clone_size: .; d_call: TRBD1; v_call: TRBV5-6; cdr3_aa: CASSDRGQGLNEKLFF; cdr3_nt: TGTGCCAGCAGCGACCGAGGACAGGGGTTAAATGAAAAACTGTTTTTT
j_call: TRBJ1-5; clone_size: .; d_call: .; v_call: TRBV28; cdr3_aa: CASRIGLASNQPQHF; cdr3_nt: TGTGCCAGCAGGATTGGACTTGCAAGCAATCAGCCCCAGCATTTT
j_call: TRBJ2-1; clone_size: .; d_call: TRBD2; v_call: TRBV4-1; cdr3_aa: CASSQVPVGLAGSSYNEQFF; cdr3_nt: TGCGCCAGCAGCCAAGTTCCCGTCGGACTAGCGGGGAGCTCCTACAATGAGCAGTTCTTC
j_call: TRBJ2-3; clone_size: .; d_call: .; v_call: TRBV11-2; cdr3_aa: CASSHPRGIADTQYF; cdr3_nt: TGTGCCAGCAGCCACCCACGGGGGATCGCAGATACGCAGTATTTT